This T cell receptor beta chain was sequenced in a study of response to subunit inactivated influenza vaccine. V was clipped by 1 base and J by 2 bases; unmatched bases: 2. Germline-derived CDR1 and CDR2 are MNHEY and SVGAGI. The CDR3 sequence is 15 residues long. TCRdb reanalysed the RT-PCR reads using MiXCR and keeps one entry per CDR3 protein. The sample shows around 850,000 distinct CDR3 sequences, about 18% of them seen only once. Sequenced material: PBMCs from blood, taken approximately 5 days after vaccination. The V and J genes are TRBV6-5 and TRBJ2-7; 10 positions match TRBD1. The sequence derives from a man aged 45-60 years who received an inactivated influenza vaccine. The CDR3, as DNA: TGTGCCAGCAGTTACTGGGGGACAGGGGCCTACGAGCAGTACTTC. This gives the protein CASSYWGTGAYEQYF.